This TCR beta chain was obtained from a study of graft-versus-host responses after intestinal transplantation (dated by TCRdb to about 2021). Regarding the study in general: The transplants that recipients got were multivisceral, liver-intestinal, or isolated intestinal. A peak of at least 4% donor T cells among recipient peripheral blood mononuclear cells was the definition used for donor T cell macrochimerism. The cohort enrolled 24 intestinal transplant recipients, one of whom was a retransplant, and a few patients without pretransplant specimens were excluded. To identify alloreactive clones, pre-transplant mixed lymphocyte reaction products were sequenced and then compared with unstimulated pre-transplant donor and recipient T cells. Rather than being sequenced by the commercial service, samples from three later patients were sequenced in-house on an Illumina MiSeq and processed with MiXCR. Anti-thymocyte globulin induction was given to all recipients, followed by maintenance tacrolimus and steroids for roughly 3 years. After intestinal transplantation, graft-versus-host and host-versus-graft alloreactive T cell clones in the graft, circulation and bone marrow were tracked using bulk TCR-beta CDR3 sequencing. The investigation overall reported the following: Early after transplant, peak levels of circulating GvH clones were associated with declines in HvG clones. In patients with donor T cell macrochimerism, the allografts had high GvH to HvG T cell clonal ratios. GvH clones were found in recipient bone marrow, and some of the GvH clones appeared earlier in ileal mucosa or blood, which is consistent with an intestinal mucosal origin. Conclusions were limited by the relatively low number and heterogeneity of intestinal transplant patients.

The CDR3 numbers 15 residues from cysteine through phenylalanine. Only the CDR3 portion is preserved as DNA: 45 bases, with reading frame beginning at the first base. Deletion took 2 bases off V and 0 bases off J, with a span of 11 bases between the germline ends. From the germline V gene (reference sequence), CDR1 is GTSNPN and CDR2 is SVGIG. For this clone: It has no known antigen specificity. It has no much larger one-base neighbor in the sample; base qualities were not kept.

The library was prepared using the immunoSEQ multiplex PCR assay. For most patients, genomic DNA was isolated with the Qiagen DNeasy Blood and Tissue Kit and sent frozen to Adaptive Biotechnologies for TCR sequencing. For most patients, high-throughput TCR-beta CDR3 sequencing of genomic DNA was performed by Adaptive Biotechnologies. Per the authors' processing: Adaptive's ImmunoSEQ software supplied the TCR sequencing data for 18 patients, while MiXCR and VDJtools were used to process a few other patients. CD4 versus CD8 sorting errors were corrected by removing sequences found in both subsets at a frequency ratio below 5:1. Because the origin of CDR3 nucleotide sequences shared between donor and recipient could not be assigned, those sequences were removed. At least 2-fold expansion over unstimulated cells and a minimum CFSE-low frequency of 0.002% (template counts) or 0.001% (read counts) were required for clones to be classified as alloreactive. Clones were considered mappable if detected in sequenced pre-transplant spleen, lymph node, or MLR CFSE-low populations of the donor or recipient. The cumulative frequency of alloreactive clones was calculated as a percentage of all sequences, weighted by copy number. TCRdb took this table from immuneACCESS and kept in-frame rearrangements with V and J called. Such tables lack part of the clones; where checked against another copy, unresolved V genes explain under half of the gap, and the rest is unexplained. From that table come the V and J calls and clone size; the DNA was used to work out D and trimming. The sample table holds about 84,000 clones, of which approximately 90% were seen once. Approximately 0.33% of the sample is in the top ten clones.

The label giving this sample's time point can be read as: cells obtained before transplantation from donor or recipient. CD3+CD4+ and CD3+CD8+ populations were FACS-sorted from unstimulated pre-transplant donor and recipient cells taken from spleen or lymph nodes. The TCR originated in a human donor who was the organ donor for an intestinal transplant. The sequence is built from TRBV30 and TRBJ2-4; the D gene assignment is ambiguous. Here the sequenced sample was unstimulated CD4+ T cells sorted from spleen or lymph node cells, taken before transplant. CDR3 loop: CAWSTWSQAKNIQYF. Read as DNA, the sequence is TGTGCCTGGAGTACGTGGAGTCAAGCCAAAAACATTCAGTACTTC.